A single sample is the source of the 32 T cell receptor beta chains below, sequenced in a study of PD-1 blockade in classical Hodgkin lymphoma. Every patient experienced relapse after autologous stem cell transplantation, and brentuximab vedotin exposure varied. Libraries were prepared by immunoSEQ multiplex PCR; TCRdb keeps only in-frame clonotypes and omits some of them. Of roughly 150,000 clones in the sample, around 84% were seen once. The material was peripheral blood mononuclear cells (PBMCs), obtained before the second cycle of nivolumab. The source is a human donor with classical Hodgkin lymphoma.

V is TRBV27 and J is TRBJ1-2; TRBD1 aligns across 7 bases. V was pared by 5 bases and J by 8 bases, with 8 bases of the junction left unmatched. The CDR3 spans 13 residues. Looked up from germline, CDR1 is MNHEY and CDR2 is SMNVEV (reference sequence). The DNA of the CDR3 is TGTGCCAGCAGTGCGACAGGGAATAGAGGCTACACCTTC. It encodes CASSATGNRGYTF.

A remark on this clone: Compared with germline, one end of the junction differs, possibly owing to a read error. The chain recombines TRBV5-1 with TRBJ1-2, with D maybe TRBD1 (5 bases). In germline, CDR1 is SGHRS, CDR2 YFSETQ. CDR3 length: 13 residues. CDR3 sequence reads: CASSLNRGEGYAF. The CDR3 nucleotides read TGCGCCAGCAGCTTGAATAGGGGTGAAGGCTACGCCTTC.

The CDR3 is CASSYVDEKLFF. CDR3 DNA: TGTGCCAGCAGTTATGTTGATGAAAAACTGTTTTTT. V usage is TRBV6-5 and J usage is TRBJ1-4; D is unresolved. The CDR3 is 12 residues long. Between the trimmed V and J ends, which lost 3 bases and 6 bases, there was a span of 5 bases. CDR1 and CDR2 (germline): MNHEY, SVGAGI.

The chain carries TRBV6-6 and TRBJ2-6; D gene uncertain. Germline values: CDR1 MNHNY, CDR2 SVGAGI (reference sequence). The V and J ends lost 2 bases and 0 bases respectively, with 5 bases between them. This CDR3 spans 15 amino acids. Written as DNA, the CDR3 is TGTGCCAGCAGTTACAGGGCCTCTGGGGCCAACGTCCTGACTTTC. Translating gives CASSYRASGANVLTF.

The chain couples TRBV6-1 to TRBJ1-1, with TRBD1 matching 7 bases. The germline CDR1 and CDR2 sequences are MNHNS and SASEGT. The CDR3 length is 15 residues. Losses at the gene ends were 3 bases for V and 5 bases for J; bases not matched to a gene: 9. CDR3 coding DNA: TGTGCCAGCAGTGAGAGATGGACAGGTGGTACTGAAGCTTTCTTT. Translation: CASSERWTGGTEAFF.

This clone has just a few counts. This chain uses TRBV2 with TRBJ1-1; D gene uncertain. Germline V gene lookup returns CDR1 SNHLY and CDR2 FYNNEI. V was cut by 2 bases and J by 1 base, with 8 bases left in between. CDR3 size: 14 residues. CDR3 in amino acids: CASSELTPNTEAFF. In nucleotides, the CDR3 is TGTGCCAGCAGTGAATTGACCCCGAACACTGAAGCTTTCTTT. Full variable domain (missing parts from reference TRBV2 and TRBJ1-1): EPEVTQTPSHQVTQMGQEVILRCVPISNHLYFYWYRQILGQKVEFLVSFYNNEISEKSEIFDDQFSVERPDGSNFTLKIRSTKLEDSAMYFCASSELTPNTEAFFGQGTRLTVV.

This clone was recorded once. The V call is TRBV5-4, the J call TRBJ1-5; 7 bases fit TRBD1. This CDR3 region has 13 residues. V lost 2 bases to trimming and J lost 4 bases; unmatched junction nucleotides: 0. Germline V CDR1 and CDR2: SGHNT, YYREEE (reference sequence). CDR3 bases: TGTGCCAGCAGCTTACAGGGGAATCAGCCCCAGCATTTT. This gives the protein CASSLQGNQPQHF.

This rearrangement joins TRBV19 to TRBJ2-5; D ambiguous. CDR1 and CDR2 from the germline V gene are LNHDA and SQIVND (reference sequence). The CDR3 runs to 12 residues. The V and J ends lost 3 bases and 7 bases respectively, with 9 bases between them. The CDR3 DNA reads TGTGCCAGTAGTATTAGCCCGGGGACCCAGTACTTC. Amino acid sequence: CASSISPGTQYF.

J is TRBJ1-5 and V is TRBV4-1; 10 bases map to TRBD1. This CDR3 has 14 amino acids. V was clipped by 10 bases and J by 4 bases; unmatched bases: 7. Germline-derived CDR1 and CDR2 are MGHRA and YSYEKL. CDR3 nucleotides: TGCGCCATCTGGCTGGGACAGGGGAATCAGCCCCAGCATTTT. The encoded protein is CAIWLGQGNQPQHF.

Only one count was recorded for this clone. The CDR3 loop reads CASSLGRGYYGYTF. In nucleotides, the CDR3 is TGCGCCAGCAGCTTGGGTCGGGGGTATTATGGCTACACCTTC. The chain combines TRBV5-1 with TRBJ1-2, with D perhaps matching TRBD1 (5 bases). The CDR3 has 14 amino acids. Trimming left V 0 bases short and J 5 bases short, with 11 bases between. Germline V gives CDR1 SGHRS, CDR2 YFSETQ. Full variable domain (missing parts from reference TRBV5-1 and TRBJ1-2): KAGVTQTPRYLIKTRGQQVTLSCSPISGHRSVSWYQQTPGQGLQFLFEYFSETQRNKGNFPGRFSGRQFSNSRSEMNVSTLELGDSALYLCASSLGRGYYGYTFGSGTRLTVV.

The chain carries TRBV7-9 and TRBJ2-7; D gene ambiguous. The CDR3 extends over 12 amino acids. The V and J ends lost 2 bases and 0 bases respectively, with 2 bases between them. Germline CDR1 reads SEHNR; CDR2 reads FQNEAQ (reference sequence). This CDR3 reads CASSLSSYEQYF. Written as DNA, the CDR3 is TGTGCCAGCAGCTTATCCTCCTACGAGCAGTACTTC.

This chain connects TRBV23-1 to TRBJ2-7; 12 nucleotides align to TRBD2. TRBV23-1 is an ORF; its function is uncertain. V trimming: 10 bases; J trimming: 1 base; junction bases outside the gene matches: 11. The CDR3 is 16 residues long. The CDR3 nucleotides are TGCGCCACCCCTAGCGGGAGGGTCCCCTCTTCCTACGAGCAGTACTTC. Its translation is CATPSGRVPSSYEQYF.

The gene calls are TRBV9 and TRBJ2-2; no clear D gene. Germline CDR1 reads SGDLS; CDR2 reads YYNGEE. The CDR3 consists of 14 residues. V shed 0 bases and J shed 5 bases, with 8 bases lying between them. The CDR3 here is CASSVAEPTGELFF. DNA of the CDR3: TGTGCCAGCAGCGTAGCCGAACCAACCGGGGAGCTGTTTTTT.

The chain combines TRBV6-5 with TRBJ2-7, with D unclear. Germline loops: CDR1 MNHEY, CDR2 SVGAGI. Deletions cut 6 bases from V and 0 bases from J, with 15 bases between. The length of the CDR3 is 15 residues. The CDR3 DNA reads as TGTGCCAGCAGCCCACTTGCGGTCAGCTCCTACGAGCAGTACTTC. Translation gives CASSPLAVSSYEQYF.

This chain links TRBV7-3 with TRBJ2-1; D uncertain. This CDR3 is built from 14 residues. Germline-derived CDR1 and CDR2 are SGHTA and FQGTGA. V lost 7 bases, J lost 8 bases, and 18 bases lay in between. The CDR3 loop is CASKTGPLSDEQFF. The CDR3 DNA sequence: TGTGCCAGCAAAACCGGGCCCCTTTCCGATGAGCAGTTCTTC. The full variable domain, in which reference TRBV7-3 and TRBJ2-1 provide the parts outside the CDR3, is GAGVSQTPSNKVTEKGKYVELRCDPISGHTALYWYRQSLGQGPEFLIYFQGTGAADDSGLPNDRFFAVRPEGSVSTLKIQRTERGDSAVYLCASKTGPLSDEQFFGPGTRLTVL.

As to this clone: A junction end diverges from the germline sequence, so it may reflect a read error. This chain uses TRBV27 with TRBJ1-5; TRBD1 is a possible D gene (6 bases). CDR3 size: 20 residues. Germline V gives CDR1 MNHEY, CDR2 SMNVEV (reference sequence). The CDR3 DNA reads as TGTGCCAGCAGTTTATCAGGGGGGCATCGGTCTTGGGGAATCAATCAGCTCCAGCATTTT. Translated, it gives CASSLSGGHRSWGINQLQHF.

V gene TRBV18 combines with J gene TRBJ1-1, with D tentatively TRBD1 (5 bases). V gave up 3 bases and J gave up 1 base, with 12 bases separating them. Germline V gives CDR1 KGHSH, CDR2 LQKENI. The CDR3 covers 15 residues. CDR3 nucleotide sequence: TGTGCCAGCTCACCCGGGGGGACCCCGAACACTGAAGCTTTCTTT. Translated: CASSPGGTPNTEAFF.

The chain employs TRBV7-9 and TRBJ1-6; 8 positions agree with TRBD1. Trimming removed 7 bases from V and 3 bases from J; junction bases left unmatched: 8. In germline, CDR1 is SEHNR, CDR2 FQNEAQ (reference sequence). This CDR3 region has 16 residues. The CDR3 DNA is TGTGCCAGCATCACAGACAGGGGCATCTATAATTCACCCCTCCACTTT. It encodes CASITDRGIYNSPLHF.

In its sample, this clone was seen a few times. The rearrangement uses TRBV7-9 and TRBJ2-4; TRBD2 might be the D (7 bases). The V and J ends lost 5 bases and 9 bases respectively, with 23 bases between them. CDR1 and CDR2 (germline): SEHNR, FQNEAQ (reference sequence). The CDR3 is 16 residues long. In DNA, the CDR3 is TGTGCCAGCAGCCAGGGGCGGGGGACCGCAAATTCCATTCAGTACTTC. This gives the protein CASSQGRGTANSIQYF.

The chain carries TRBV29-1 and TRBJ1-1; a possible D gene is TRBD1 (5 bases). The V and J ends lost 4 bases and 3 bases respectively, with 12 bases between them. The germline gives CDR1 SQVTM, CDR2 ANQGSEA. The CDR3 covers 13 residues. DNA of the CDR3: TGCAGCGTTGGTAGGGGTGGAGACACTGAAGCTTTCTTT. This codes for CSVGRGGDTEAFF.

The CDR3 DNA is TGTGCCAGTAGCCGACTAGCGGAGACTAGCACAGATACGCAGTATTTT. It encodes CASSRLAETSTDTQYF. This rearrangement joins TRBV19 to TRBJ2-3; TRBD2 matches 9 bases. V lost 6 bases, J lost 0 bases, and 7 bases stayed unmatched. The germline V gene has CDR1 LNHDA and CDR2 SQIVND (reference sequence). This CDR3 spans 16 amino acids.

This chain joins TRBV6-5 and TRBJ1-1; D possibly corresponds to TRBD1 (6 bases). CDR1 and CDR2 from the germline V gene are MNHEY and SVGAGI. The length of the CDR3 is 15 residues. V lost 6 bases and J lost 0, with 14 bases in between. The CDR3 DNA sequence: TGTGCCAGCAGCCTACTAGGACAGTTGAACACTGAAGCTTTCTTT. Translated: CASSLLGQLNTEAFF.

The chain employs TRBV5-4 and TRBJ1-5; D perhaps matches TRBD1 (5 bases). The V gene's germline CDR1 is SGHNT and CDR2 YYREEE (reference sequence). This CDR3 is built from 14 residues. Trimming removed 0 bases at V and 6 bases at J, with 10 bases between. Written as DNA, the CDR3 is TGTGCCAGCAGCTTGGGAGGGGTAGGTCAGCCCCAGCATTTT. Its protein product is CASSLGGVGQPQHF.

The rearrangement links TRBV7-9 to TRBJ2-5; 8 bases line up with TRBD2. CDR3 size: 15 residues. Germline V CDR1 and CDR2: SEHNR, FQNEAQ (reference sequence). The trim removed 5 bases at V and 3 bases at J, leaving 8 bases unmatched. CDR3 bases: TGTGCCAGCAGCCCGGGGGGGGAGTCCGAAGAGACCCAGTACTTC. This gives the protein CASSPGGESEETQYF.

This rearrangement joins TRBV30 to TRBJ2-7; TRBD2 matches at 7 bases. The length of the CDR3 is 15 residues. Germline V gives CDR1 GTSNPN, CDR2 SVGIG (reference sequence). Trimming took 0 bases from V and 1 from J; bases not matched to a gene: 6. The CDR3 nucleotides are TGTGCCTGGAGTGTACTCGGGGGAGGGTCCTACGAGCAGTACTTC. Translated, it gives CAWSVLGGGSYEQYF.

The chain couples TRBV6-6 to TRBJ1-1, with D perhaps matching TRBD1 (5 bases). Trimming shortened V by 5 bases and J by 3 bases, and 10 bases separated the two germline ends. The CDR3 is 13 amino acids. Looked up from germline, CDR1 is MNHNY and CDR2 is SVGAGI (reference sequence). As DNA, the CDR3 is TGTGCCAGCAGTGGGGACGGCGACACTGAAGCTTTCTTT. This gives the protein CASSGDGDTEAFF.

The rearrangement joins TRBV19 to TRBJ2-5; TRBD1 agrees at 8 bases. J was trimmed by 3 bases and V by 3 bases; bases with no gene match: 3. The CDR3 spans 14 residues. Per the germline V gene, CDR1 is LNHDA and CDR2 is SQIVND (reference sequence). In nucleotides, the CDR3 is TGTGCCAGTAGTATCAGGGGGCTCAAAGAGACCCAGTACTTC. Encoded protein: CASSIRGLKETQYF. The entire variable domain, with the rest obtained from reference TRBV19 and TRBJ2-5, is as follows: DGGITQSPKYLFRKEGQNVTLSCEQNLNHDAMYWYRQDPGQGLRLIYYSQIVNDFQKGDIAEGYSVSREKKESFPLTVTSAQKNPTAFYLCASSIRGLKETQYFGPGTRLLVL.

Details on this clone: Other DNA sequences in this specimen translate into the identical CDR3. J is TRBJ1-5 and V is TRBV18; no clear D gene. V was trimmed by 0 bases and J by 5 bases, leaving 2 bases between them. CDR3 length: 12 amino acids. The germline V gene has CDR1 KGHSH and CDR2 LQKENI. CDR3 in DNA: TGTGCCAGCTCACCACCGGATCAGCCCCAGCATTTT. It translates to CASSPPDQPQHF.

The chain carries TRBV29-1 and TRBJ2-5; TRBD2 might be the D (6 bases). Germline CDR1 and CDR2: SQVTM and ANQGSEA. The CDR3 is 13 amino acids. V gave up 8 bases and J gave up 1 base, with 14 bases separating them. CDR3 nucleotide sequence: TGCAGCACTGCGGGGCTGTTCCAAGAGACCCAGTACTTC. Translated, it gives CSTAGLFQETQYF.

The rearrangement uses TRBV5-1 and TRBJ1-4; TRBD1 matches at 7 bases. The trim removed 0 bases at V and 9 bases at J, leaving 11 bases unmatched. The CDR3 has 16 amino acids. CDR1 and CDR2 from the germline V gene are SGHRS and YFSETQ. The CDR3 loop is CASSLEGAPGRKKLFF. The DNA for the CDR3 is TGCGCCAGCAGCTTGGAGGGGGCACCCGGCCGGAAAAAACTGTTTTTT. The entire variable domain, with the rest obtained from reference TRBV5-1 and TRBJ1-4, is as follows: KAGVTQTPRYLIKTRGQQVTLSCSPISGHRSVSWYQQTPGQGLQFLFEYFSETQRNKGNFPGRFSGRQFSNSRSEMNVSTLELGDSALYLCASSLEGAPGRKKLFFGSGTQLSVL.

The sample holds many counts of this clone. The chain has TRBV4-2 and TRBJ2-4; 11 bases line up with TRBD2. This CDR3 has 15 residues. CDR1 and CDR2 from the germline V gene are LGHNA and YNFKEQ. The V segment lost 2 bases and the J segment 5 bases; nucleotides outside the gene matches: 2. The CDR3 DNA reads as TGTGCCAGCAGCCAACTACTAGCGGGAGAAAACATTCAGTACTTC. Translating it yields CASSQLLAGENIQYF.

This clone was detected a few times. CDR3 DNA sequence: TGTGCCAGCAGCCCCCCGGGAAAAAGTACGGGTACGCAGTATTTT. It translates to CASSPPGKSTGTQYF. V and J are TRBV6-6 and TRBJ2-3; D might be TRBD2 (5 bases). Trimming took 6 bases from V and 8 from J, leaving 21 bases between them. Germline V lookup: CDR1 MNHNY, CDR2 SVGAGI (reference sequence). The CDR3 loop spans 15 amino acids.